This TCR beta chain comes out of a study of T cells of healthy individuals. The CDR3 covers 16 residues. V dropped 5 bases and J dropped 1; count of bases not matched to a gene: 4. This clonotype was found many times. Each CDR3 protein gets one entry after TCRdb re-called the 5' RACE reads with MiXCR. This sample yields more than 60,000 distinct CDR3 sequences, of which 16% are seen a single time; around 5% belongs to the top ten. The chain combines TRBV12-3 or TRBV12-4 with TRBJ2-2, with TRBD1 matching 10 bases. This receptor was taken from a human donor in good health. The CDR3 DNA sequence: TGTGCCAGCAGTCTACGGACAGGGGGGAACACCGGGGAGCTGTTTTTT. Translating gives CASSLRTGGNTGELFF.